Presented here are 6 T cell receptor beta chains from one specimen sequenced in a study of blood T cell repertoires in COVID-19. Only in-frame clones appear in the TCRdb table, and some are missing; sequencing was by immunoSEQ multiplex PCR. The repertoire has approximately 350,000 clones, more than 80% of them found once; the top ten carry around 1.2%. Sequenced input: peripheral blood. The receptors derive from a man aged 35 to 55 with acute or convalescent COVID-19.

The table lists this clone with a few counts. The rearrangement links TRBV27 to TRBJ2-5; TRBD2 aligns across 9 bases. This CDR3 has 17 residues. The V gene's germline CDR1 is MNHEY and CDR2 SMNVEV (reference sequence). The V segment lost 4 bases and the J segment 5 bases; nucleotides outside the gene matches: 14. CDR3 sequence reads: CASSSTPTASGKETQYF. The CDR3 DNA reads TGTGCCAGCAGTTCTACCCCCACGGCTAGCGGGAAGGAGACCCAGTACTTC.

The gene calls are TRBV19 and TRBJ2-7; TRBD1 matches 7 bases. The germline V gene encodes CDR1 LNHDA and CDR2 SQIVND (reference sequence). The CDR3 is made up of 15 amino acids. V lost 1 base, J lost 7 bases, and 10 bases stayed unmatched. The chain's CDR3 is CASSIAHTGAREQYF. In DNA, the CDR3 is TGTGCCAGTAGTATAGCACACACAGGGGCACGAGAGCAGTACTTC.

The rearrangement uses TRBV5-8 and TRBJ1-5; D perhaps matches TRBD1 (6 bases). The CDR3 is 15 amino acids. V was pared by 4 bases and J by 0 bases, with 11 bases between. Germline V gene lookup returns CDR1 SGHTS and CDR2 YDEGEE. CDR3 protein: CASSPGTYSNQPQHF. CDR3 sequence (DNA): TGTGCCAGCAGCCCCGGGACATATAGCAATCAGCCCCAGCATTTT.

This clone showed up just once. The chain uses TRBV7-3 and TRBJ2-1, with 7 positions matching TRBD2. Trimming removed 5 bases from V and 9 bases from J; junction bases left unmatched: 13. Looked up from germline, CDR1 is SGHTA and CDR2 is FQGTGA. This CDR3 region has 15 residues. The CDR3, as DNA: TGTGCCAGCAGCCCCGCTAGCGGACCCTCTCCTGAGCAGTTCTTC. Amino acid sequence: CASSPASGPSPEQFF.

The genes are TRBV3-1 (or the pseudogene TRBV3-2) and TRBJ1-3; D might be TRBD1 (6 bases). The CDR3 contains 14 residues. Germline V lookup: CDR1 LGHDT, CDR2 YNNKEL (reference sequence). Trimming cost V 6 bases and J 0 bases, with 9 bases left between them. In nucleotides, the CDR3 is TGTGCCAGCAGTGGACAGAGCTCTGGAAACACCATATATTTT. It yields the protein CASSGQSSGNTIYF.

This chain uses TRBV10-2 with TRBJ2-3; 8 nucleotides align to TRBD2. The CDR3 runs to 15 residues. V shed 4 bases, J shed 1 base, and the junction held 4 bases outside the gene matches. CDR1 is WSHSY, CDR2 SAAADI, per germline. The CDR3 DNA follows: TGCGCCAGCAGTGCTAAGACTAGCGGCACAGATACGCAGTATTTT. Translation gives CASSAKTSGTDTQYF.